The T cell receptor (beta chain) under discussion was sequenced for a study of long-term antiretroviral therapy in people with HIV (dated by TCRdb to the early 2020s). At the level of the whole study: The earliest samples were collected about a decade before the 2015 WHO recommendation for immediate ART, when ART was typically delayed until CD4 counts fell. No cross-contamination during QIAcube processing turned up in test extractions that ran a monoclonal T-cell line alongside about 30 polyclonal samples. From fewer than 35 adults with confirmed HIV infection, the cohort provided 150 to 200 cryopreserved PBMC samples, gathered serially across a mean of approximately six years (range 1-12). A retrospective serial study tested whether changes in peripheral blood TRB repertoire composition and diversity were associated with ART initiation and durable HIV suppression. Of the approximately 28 participants with HIV, approximately ten were female. Broad study findings and their caveats: No data were available on ART adherence, viral resistance or therapy changes, limiting inferences about post-ART repertoire changes. The samples span the years 2004 to 2017, and the ART regimens used at that time may not be as effective as current regimens. CDR3 length ranges in HIV repertoires were narrower than in controls, and network structure suggested an antigen-experienced repertoire with only a slight naive shift after ART. The repertoire was dominated across all time points by expanded TRB clones identified before ART initiation, although this dominance was seen to fluctuate and to decrease in many PLHIV after ART. Since PBMC availability was limited, sequencing covered only the TCR beta chain, with no alpha chain pairing. ART initiation was associated with a significant increase in TRB diversity, but diversity stayed significantly below transplant donor controls even after long-term ART. Because pre-ART samples had limited cell numbers, unsorted PBMC were profiled rather than sorted CD4+ and CD8+ T cells.

Inclusion was restricted to participants for whom at least one PBMC sample before ART initiation and at least two post-ART samples were available. Every participant with HIV received treatment in the United States of America. Before DNA extraction, cryopreserved samples of roughly 0.9-11 million PBMC were thawed and then washed. At the time of the earliest PBMC sample, participants with HIV were aged between about 23 and 54 years. Per participant, PBMC samples came from 1-4 timepoints prior to ART initiation and 2-8 timepoints following ART initiation, for a median of 7 samples. For every participant, serial HIV viral load, CD4+ T-cell count, ART history and demographic data were obtained. Using a Qiagen kit on a QIAcube, genomic DNA was extracted from unsorted PBMC, with samples processed in batches of 12. The immunoSEQ hsTCRB v3.0 assay was used at survey level resolution to sequence the TRB variable region. TRB sequencing targeted a depth of about 35,000-50,000 T-cell genomes per sample. Pooled TRB libraries were sequenced on an Illumina MiSeq with a v3 150-cycle kit. In the paper's pipeline: Repertoire analysis was performed in R inside a reproducible Nextflow workflow that covered QC, data transformation and analysis. Custom analyses were implemented in LymphoSeq2, an R package for AIRR-Seq data exploration. A few samples that yielded fewer than 5000 total TRB sequences were excluded, so that approximately 170 HIV repertoires were analyzed. Of the roughly 190 retained HIV repertoires, 55 to 60 were collected before and around 130 after ART initiation. Each repertoire was downsampled to 5000 TRB nucleotide sequences, and summary statistics were averaged across 100 downsampling iterations. TRB sequences were retained for analysis only if CDR3 regions of at least seven amino acids were present. Diversity was assessed using a clonality score derived from Shannon entropy and using the Gini coefficient. In repertoire networks, the top 5000 CDR3 amino acid sequences were linked whenever an edit distance of one separated two sequences. For TRB CDR3 amino acid sequences, GLIPH2 was used to predict antigen specificity groups and MHC restriction. To flag known CMV, EBV, HIV or tissue antigen associations, CDR3 amino acid sequences were matched against VDJdb and McPAS-TCR. Pre-ART, post-ART and control groups were compared with Wilcoxon signed-rank tests and Holm-Bonferroni correction. TCRdb mirrors the immuneACCESS table, restricted to in-frame sequences. Some clones are absent from its copies; in checked studies, under half trace to an unresolved V gene, and the reason for the others is unknown. The V and J calls and clone size were taken over from that table, and D and trimming were inferred from the DNA. The sample records under 30,000 clones, roughly 87% of which are singletons. The ten largest account for 5% to 6% of the sample.

With regard to this clone: Its target antigen remains unknown. Nothing much larger sits one base from this clone, and base qualities are not available.

The germline V gene supplies CDR1 MDHEN and CDR2 SYDVKM. Trimming costs V 6 bases and J 7 bases, and their ends lie 12 bases apart. The CDR3 sequence holds 12 residues, the cysteine and phenylalanine included. Solely the CDR3 DNA is kept, with 36 bases framed from the first base. The chain uses TRBV28 and TRBJ1-2, with the identity of the D gene unclear. The input for sequencing was unsorted PBMCs, taken 1.1 years before starting antiretroviral therapy. This clonotype originated in a woman aged 30 to 39 with HIV. The sequence in DNA is TGTGCCAGCAGCCTCACCCCCCTTGGCTACACCTTC. This is translated as CASSLTPLGYTF.